These 24 T cell receptor beta chains originate from one sample sequenced in a study of blood T cell repertoires in COVID-19. Sequencing was performed with immunoSEQ multiplex PCR; in TCRdb, only in-frame clones are kept and a portion is missing. The sample shows tens of thousands of clones, roughly 80% of them seen only once. Material for sequencing was peripheral blood. The receptors come from a man aged 70 or older with COVID-19, enrolled during active disease.

This sequence joins TRBV12-2 and TRBJ1-1; the table's D gene call, TRBD1, was not cross checked with the DNA. TRBV12-2 is a pseudogene segment. This CDR3 is built from 15 residues. DNA for the CDR3: TGTGCAAGTCGAGTTCTTGCGGCAGGGGGCACTGAAGCTTTCTTT. Its translation: CASRVLAAGGTEAFF.

The gene calls are TRBV4-1 and TRBJ2-7; unclear D gene. This CDR3 is 14 amino acids long. Looked up from germline, CDR1 is MGHRA and CDR2 is YSYEKL. Deletions cut 2 bases from V and 2 bases from J, with 10 bases between. The CDR3 is CASSQYSGPYEQYF. The DNA of the CDR3 is TGCGCCAGCAGCCAATATAGTGGGCCCTACGAGCAGTACTTC.

The CDR3 region is CASSQWDSNTGELFF. CDR3 DNA: TGTGCCAGCAGCCAGTGGGACAGTAACACCGGGGAGCTGTTTTTT. The V gene is TRBV3-1 (or the pseudogene TRBV3-2), the J gene TRBJ2-2; 7 positions agree with TRBD1. The ends lost 3 bases at V and 2 bases at J; junction bases unmatched: 3. This CDR3 spans 15 amino acids. Germline V gene lookup returns CDR1 LGHDT and CDR2 YNNKEL (reference sequence).

The rearrangement links TRBV7-9 to TRBJ1-5, with no clear D. CDR1 and CDR2 from the germline V gene are SEHNR and FQNEAQ (reference sequence). The V end lost 3 bases, the J end lost 4 bases, and 4 bases lay between the germline ends. This CDR3 contains 12 residues. The CDR3 sequence is CASSLSNQPQHF. CDR3 DNA: TGTGCCAGCAGCTTGTCTAATCAGCCCCAGCATTTT.

V gene TRBV5-1 combines with J gene TRBJ2-3, with D hard to call. The CDR3 runs 15 residues. V was clipped by 0 bases and J by 4 bases, with 12 bases between them. The germline V gene has CDR1 SGHRS and CDR2 YFSETQ. The CDR3 here is CASSLDTSTPDTQYF. The CDR3 DNA follows: TGCGCCAGCAGCTTGGACACCTCCACCCCAGATACGCAGTATTTT.

The V gene is TRBV5-1, the J gene TRBJ2-1; 10 nucleotides match TRBD1. The J segment lost 7 bases and the V segment lost 0 bases, leaving 7 bases of the junction unmatched. Per germline, CDR1 SGHRS and CDR2 YFSETQ. This CDR3 has 16 amino acids. The CDR3 is CASSLAGGTGVNEQFF. CDR3 in DNA: TGCGCCAGCAGCTTGGCCGGCGGGACAGGGGTGAATGAGCAGTTCTTC.

The J gene is TRBJ2-6, the V gene TRBV28; D unresolved. Deletions cut 9 bases from V and 0 bases from J, with 12 bases between. Germline V gene lookup returns CDR1 MDHEN and CDR2 SYDVKM. CDR3 size: 15 residues. The CDR3 protein is CASLVASSGANVLTF. The CDR3 DNA follows: TGTGCCAGTCTGGTTGCGAGCTCTGGGGCCAACGTCCTGACTTTC.

This clone was counted many times. V and J are TRBV7-3 and TRBJ2-5; D is unclear. Trimming pared 1 base from V and 5 bases from J, leaving 8 bases between. Per the germline V gene, CDR1 is SGHTA and CDR2 is FQGTGA. This CDR3 has 13 amino acids. The DNA for the CDR3 is TGTGCCAGCAGCTTAAATGTCCGGGAGACCCAGTACTTC. Translating it yields CASSLNVRETQYF.

In this sample, this clone turned up once. The J gene is TRBJ2-7, the V gene TRBV18, with D possibly TRBD2 on 7 matching bases. Looked up from germline, CDR1 is KGHSH and CDR2 is LQKENI. There are 13 residues in the CDR3. V shed 5 bases and J shed 5 bases, with 13 bases lying between them. CDR3 in DNA: TGTGCCAGCTCAAGCGGGACATCGAACGAGCAGTACTTC. Its protein is CASSSGTSNEQYF.

The chain joins TRBV2 to TRBJ2-1, with a possible D match to TRBD2 (6 bases). The germline gives CDR1 SNHLY, CDR2 FYNNEI. The CDR3 is 12 residues long. Trimming left V 5 bases short and J 10 bases short, with 12 bases between. The CDR3 region has the DNA TGTGCCAGCAGTAATAGCGGACCGGAGCAGTTCTTC. It encodes CASSNSGPEQFF.

The chain combines TRBV7-9 with TRBJ2-1; TRBD1 aligns across 9 bases. Germline V gives CDR1 SEHNR, CDR2 FQNEAQ (reference sequence). The CDR3 covers 15 residues. With 6 bases clipped from V and 8 bases from J, the junction kept 11 bases outside the gene matches. CDR3 amino acids: CASSSLGDRDDEQFF. CDR3 nucleotide sequence: TGTGCCAGCAGTTCCCTGGGGGACAGGGACGATGAGCAGTTCTTC.

The J gene is TRBJ2-2, the V gene TRBV7-9; 7 nucleotides agree with TRBD1. The CDR3 runs to 15 residues. Trimming took 10 bases from V and 6 from J; bases not matched to a gene: 14. Germline V lookup: CDR1 SEHNR, CDR2 FQNEAQ (reference sequence). The chain's CDR3 is CANPAGAGGAGELFF. The CDR3 DNA is TGTGCCAACCCGGCCGGGGCAGGGGGTGCCGGGGAGCTGTTTTTT.

The V call is TRBV11-3, the J call TRBJ2-3, with 7 bases lining up with TRBD1. Trimming at V came to 3 bases and at J to 3 bases, leaving 6 bases not matched to a gene. This CDR3 comprises 15 residues. Per the germline V gene, CDR1 is SGHNT and CDR2 is YENEEA. The chain's CDR3 is CASSLGDSQTDTQYF. CDR3 DNA sequence: TGTGCCAGCAGCTTGGGGGACAGCCAAACAGATACGCAGTATTTT.

This clone was picked up one time. The V and J genes are TRBV6-1 and TRBJ1-6, with 7 bases matching TRBD1. CDR1 and CDR2 from the germline V gene are MNHNS and SASEGT. The junction had 5 bases not matched to a gene; V was cut back by 1 base and J by 8 bases. This CDR3 comprises 15 residues. Here the CDR3 reads CASSEGAGGYSPLHF. The CDR3, as DNA: TGTGCCAGCAGTGAAGGGGCAGGGGGGTATTCACCCCTCCACTTT.

The chain combines TRBV6-2 or TRBV6-3 with TRBJ1-3; D may be TRBD1 (6 bases). Trimming took off 6 bases at V and 2 bases at J, with 11 bases between the two ends. This CDR3 contains 14 residues. In germline, CDR1 is MNHEY, CDR2 SVGEGT. The CDR3 DNA reads as TGTGCCAGCAGCGGGACACTCACTGGAAACACCATATATTTT. Its protein is CASSGTLTGNTIYF.

CDR3 sequence: CASSITGRGGYTF. Here the CDR3 DNA reads TGTGCCAGCAGTATCACAGGGAGAGGTGGCTACACCTTC. The gene calls are TRBV6-5 and TRBJ1-2; the D gene is possibly TRBD1 (6 bases). Trimming stripped 5 bases from V and 7 bases from J, with 14 bases between. The CDR3 has 13 amino acids. Germline lookup yields CDR1 MNHEY and CDR2 SVGAGI.

This clone appeared a few times. The rearrangement links TRBV10-1 to TRBJ1-6; 7 nucleotides match TRBD1. The CDR3 consists of 19 residues. Germline-derived CDR1 and CDR2 are WNHNN and SYGVQD (reference sequence). V shed 7 bases and J 5 bases; nucleotides not matched to a gene: 20. CDR3 sequence (DNA): TGCGCCAGCACCCCTCGGATGAGGACAGGACATCTTAATAATTCACCCCTCCACTTT. Translation: CASTPRMRTGHLNNSPLHF.

V is TRBV19 and J is TRBJ2-2, with D possibly being TRBD1 (6 bases). Germline assignment: CDR1 LNHDA and CDR2 SQIVND (reference sequence). Between the trimmed V and J ends, which lost 4 bases and 3 bases, there was a span of 12 bases. The length of the CDR3 is 15 residues. CDR3 DNA sequence: TGTGCCAGTAGTAAGTTGGACAGTGACACCGGGGAGCTGTTTTTT. Translating gives CASSKLDSDTGELFF. Full variable domain (rest looked up from reference TRBV19 and TRBJ2-2): DGGITQSPKYLFRKEGQNVTLSCEQNLNHDAMYWYRQDPGQGLRLIYYSQIVNDFQKGDIAEGYSVSREKKESFPLTVTSAQKNPTAFYLCASSKLDSDTGELFFGEGSRLTVL.

This clone showed up just once. This rearrangement joins TRBV2 to TRBJ2-2; 8 bases match TRBD2. The CDR3 length is 15 residues. CDR1 and CDR2 from the germline V gene are SNHLY and FYNNEI. V shed 6 bases and J 5 bases; nucleotides not matched to a gene: 8. The CDR3 nucleotides read TGTGCCAGCAGATTACGGGAGGGCCGGACCGGGGAGCTGTTTTTT. Its protein is CASRLREGRTGELFF.

The genes are TRBV5-6 and TRBJ2-2; D may be TRBD2 (5 bases). Germline loops: CDR1 SGHDT, CDR2 YYEEEE. Trimming removed 2 bases from V and 1 base from J, with 9 bases in between. This CDR3 is 15 amino acids long. This chain's CDR3 is CASSLTGRNTGELFF. CDR3 nucleotides: TGTGCCAGCAGCTTAACGGGGAGGAACACCGGGGAGCTGTTTTTT.

This sequence joins TRBV5-4 and TRBJ1-1; 8 bases line up with TRBD1. The CDR3 has 14 amino acids. Trimming at V came to 0 bases and at J to 5 bases, leaving 3 bases not matched to a gene. Per the germline V gene, CDR1 is SGHNT and CDR2 is YYREEE (reference sequence). The CDR3: CASSLVDRDTEAFF. The CDR3 nucleotides read TGTGCCAGCAGCTTGGTGGACAGGGATACTGAAGCTTTCTTT.

V is TRBV18 and J is TRBJ2-5; D is unresolved. V shed 2 bases and J shed 4 bases, with 14 bases lying between them. The CDR3 length is 15 residues. The germline V gene has CDR1 KGHSH and CDR2 LQKENI. CDR3 nucleotides: TGTGCCAGCTCACCATCCACTCGGGTTGGAGAGACCCAGTACTTC. It yields the protein CASSPSTRVGETQYF. The full variable domain, with the rest looked up from reference TRBV18 and TRBJ2-5, is NAGVMQNPRHLVRRRGQEARLRCSPMKGHSHVYWYRQLPEEGLKFMVYLQKENIIDESGMPKERFSAEFPKEGPSILRIQQVVRGDSAAYFCASSPSTRVGETQYFGPGTRLLVL.

This clone occurred a few times. The J gene is TRBJ2-1, the V gene TRBV5-1, with TRBD2 as a possible D gene (6 bases). Trimming shortened V by 4 bases and J by 9 bases, and 23 bases separated the two germline ends. The CDR3 length is 16 residues. The V gene's germline CDR1 is SGHRS and CDR2 YFSETQ. The CDR3 loop reads CASSPSPGTPSGEQFF. CDR3 nucleotide sequence: TGCGCCAGCAGCCCATCACCCGGGACTCCCAGCGGTGAGCAGTTCTTC.

This clone came up once. The rearrangement uses TRBV3-1 (or the pseudogene TRBV3-2) and TRBJ1-1; 11 positions match TRBD1. The CDR3 loop spans 13 amino acids. V gave up 4 bases and J gave up 8 bases; unmatched junction bases: 3. Germline assignment: CDR1 LGHDT and CDR2 YNNKEL (reference sequence). CDR3: CASSRGQGAEAFF. CDR3 nucleotide sequence: TGTGCCAGCAGCCGCGGACAGGGGGCGGAAGCTTTCTTT.